This TCR beta chain was sequenced for a study of neurological immune-mediated disorders. Notes on the study in general: Private repertoires in all groups were suggested by the finding that expanded clones across subjects shared no CDR3 amino acid sequences.

This clonotype was seen ten or more times. Antigen: not known. Over 200 million TCR-beta sequences, together covering 15-18 subjects, were produced by every individual sequencing run that was carried out. Via MiXCR, TCRdb re-called the 5' RACE reads, giving one row per CDR3 protein. The sample holds around 14,000 distinct CDR3 sequences, approximately 7.7% seen once. With V trimmed by 6 bases and J by 12 bases, 4 bases remained unmatched. Germline CDR1 is MNHEY and CDR2 is SVGAGI. The CDR3 runs to 11 residues. Sequencing was carried out using CD8+ T cells from blood. This chain uses TRBV6-5 with TRBJ1-4; 7 positions agree with TRBD1. The receptor was isolated from a woman aged 40 to 50 in good health. The CDR3 protein is CASRTGRELFF. The CDR3 DNA reads as TGTGCCAGCAGGACAGGGCGGGAACTGTTTTTT.